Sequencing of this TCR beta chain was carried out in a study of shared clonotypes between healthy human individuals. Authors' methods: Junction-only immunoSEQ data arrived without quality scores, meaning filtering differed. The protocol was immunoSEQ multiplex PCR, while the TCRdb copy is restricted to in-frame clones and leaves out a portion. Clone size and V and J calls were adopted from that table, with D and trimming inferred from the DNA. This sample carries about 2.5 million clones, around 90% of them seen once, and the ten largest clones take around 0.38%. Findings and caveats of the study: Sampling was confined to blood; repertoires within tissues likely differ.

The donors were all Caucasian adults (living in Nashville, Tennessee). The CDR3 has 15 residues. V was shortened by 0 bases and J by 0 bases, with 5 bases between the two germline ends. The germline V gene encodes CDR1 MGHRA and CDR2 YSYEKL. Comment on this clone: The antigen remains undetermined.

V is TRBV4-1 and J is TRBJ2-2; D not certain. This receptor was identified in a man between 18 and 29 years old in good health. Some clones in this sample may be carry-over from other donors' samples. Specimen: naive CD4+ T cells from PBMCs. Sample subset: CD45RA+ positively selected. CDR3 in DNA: TGCGCCAGCAGCCAAGATAGGGCGAACACCGGGGAGCTGTTTTTT. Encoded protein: CASSQDRANTGELFF.